In this sample, the clone carrying this T cell receptor beta chain turned up a few times. Its antigen remains unknown. The data belong to a study of Tregs in tolerant kidney transplant recipients. Study at large: Sorting of CD4+CD25+CD127- cells followed roughly 3-day belatacept mixed lymphocyte reactions, sometimes with roughly 5-day graft donor restimulation. Antibodies separated recipient from donor cells.

The study's findings and limits: Validation in larger populations is needed because few patients were studied. No direct test of biological reproducibility was done here.

The V gene's germline CDR1 is SEHNR and CDR2 FQNEAQ (reference sequence). The V gene end was trimmed by 5 bases and the J gene end by 1 base; junction bases not matched to a gene: 3. The CDR3 has 14 residues. Assay used: immunoSEQ multiplex PCR; TCRdb lists only in-frame clones, some missing. The sample includes under 45,000 clones, nearly 97% of them seen just once. The origin of this receptor is a human donor in good health. Input material: Tregs from blood cultured with allogeneic cells. The chain joins TRBV7-9 to TRBJ1-1, with 8 positions matching TRBD1. The CDR3 reads CASSPRGRNTEAFF. The CDR3 DNA reads as TGTGCCAGCAGCCCCAGGGGGCGGAACACTGAAGCTTTCTTT.